Shown below are 20 T cell receptor beta chains from a single sample sequenced in a study of OX40 agonist ivuxolimab in advanced cancers. The method was the immunoSEQ multiplex PCR assay. Not all clones reach the TCRdb copy of this immuneACCESS table, which keeps in-frame sequences only. Checked studies attribute under half of the gap to unresolved V genes and leave the rest unexplained. Counted in this sample were fewer than 65,000 clones; 75% to 90% of them appeared once. The top ten constitute 1.9% of the sample. The specimen was CD4+ or CD8+ T cells sorted from blood, collected in a trial of the OX40 agonist ivuxolimab. Every receptor here comes from an adult with an advanced solid tumor such as melanoma, head and neck, liver or kidney cancer.

This chain joins TRBV9 and TRBJ1-6, with 9 nucleotides matching TRBD1. Germline V gene data show CDR1 as SGDLS and CDR2 as YYNGEE. The V segment lost 3 bases and the J segment 6 bases; nucleotides outside the gene matches: 1. This CDR3 contains 14 residues. CDR3 in amino acids: CASSGGQGNSPLHF. In DNA, the CDR3 is TGTGCCAGCAGCGGGGGACAGGGTAATTCACCCCTCCACTTT. Together with reference TRBV9 and TRBJ1-6, the CDR3 gives the full variable domain: DSGVTQTPKHLITATGQRVTLRCSPRSGDLSVYWYQQSLDQGLQFLIQYYNGEERAKGNILERFSAQQFPDLHSELNLSSLELGDSALYFCASSGGQGNSPLHFGNGTRLTVT.

The V gene is TRBV5-6, the J gene TRBJ2-7; no clear D. Trimming stripped 1 base from V and 3 bases from J, with 5 bases between. The CDR3 consists of 12 residues. Germline V gene sequence: CDR1 SGHDT, CDR2 YYEEEE. The CDR3 region is CASSLRIYEQYF. Here the CDR3 DNA reads TGTGCCAGCAGCTTGAGAATCTACGAGCAGTACTTC.

This rearrangement joins TRBV7-8 to TRBJ1-5, with D unresolved. CDR3 length: 18 amino acids. Germline V gene lookup returns CDR1 SGHVS and CDR2 FQNEAQ. Trimming removed 2 bases from V and 6 bases from J, with 23 bases in between. CDR3 in DNA: TGTGCCAGCAGCTTAACGGGTAGTACGTGGGAGGTCGGTCAGCCCCAGCATTTT. This gives the protein CASSLTGSTWEVGQPQHF.

V is TRBV15 and J is TRBJ2-1; tentatively, D is TRBD1 (6 bases). CDR1 is LNHNV and CDR2 is YYDKDF in the germline V gene (reference sequence). Trimming left V 0 bases short and J 7 bases short, with 22 bases between. The CDR3 runs to 18 residues. Here the CDR3 reads CATSRDQLGQPGDNEQFF. CDR3 bases: TGTGCCACCAGCAGAGATCAGCTTGGACAGCCAGGAGATAATGAGCAGTTCTTC.

This sequence joins TRBV6-1 and TRBJ2-6; TRBD2 might be the D (5 bases). This CDR3 comprises 14 residues. V lost 11 bases, J lost 0 bases, and 11 bases lay in between. Germline CDR1 and CDR2: MNHNS and SASEGT. CDR3 protein: CAHGVPSGANVLTF. The DNA of the CDR3 is TGTGCCCACGGGGTACCCTCTGGGGCCAACGTCCTGACTTTC.

In DNA, the CDR3 is TGCGCCAGCAGCTTAACTAGCGGGGGGCCTGCTGAGCAGTTCTTC. This codes for CASSLTSGGPAEQFF. This chain uses TRBV5-1 with TRBJ2-1, with 12 bases matching TRBD2. J was trimmed by 9 bases and V by 2 bases; bases with no gene match: 6. The CDR3 has 15 amino acids. CDR1 and CDR2 from the germline V gene are SGHRS and YFSETQ.

This clone was seen a single time. The V gene is TRBV5-6, the J gene TRBJ2-7, with TRBD2 matching over 10 bases. This CDR3 is 19 amino acids long. CDR1 is SGHDT, CDR2 YYEEEE, per germline. V gave up 5 bases and J gave up 0 bases; unmatched junction bases: 17. DNA for the CDR3: TGTGCCAGCAGTACAGAGGGAAAATGGACTAGCGGTCACTCCTACGAGCAGTACTTC. Protein: CASSTEGKWTSGHSYEQYF. The entire variable domain, with the rest obtained from reference TRBV5-6 and TRBJ2-7, is as follows: DAGVTQSPTHLIKTRGQQVTLRCSPKSGHDTVSWYQQALGQGPQFIFQYYEEEERQRGNFPDRFSGHQFPNYSSELNVNALLLGDSALYLCASSTEGKWTSGHSYEQYFGPGTRLTVT.

The chain's CDR3 is CASSSLTGVVGQPQHF. CDR3 nucleotides: TGTGCCAGCAGTTCTTTGACAGGGGTGGTCGGCCAGCCCCAGCATTTT. The chain is built from TRBV28 and TRBJ1-5, with 8 nucleotides matching TRBD1. V was clipped by 4 bases and J by 7 bases; unmatched bases: 12. The CDR3 runs to 16 residues. The germline gives CDR1 MDHEN, CDR2 SYDVKM.

The chain has TRBV9 and TRBJ2-7, with a possible D match to TRBD1 (5 bases). The V gene's germline CDR1 is SGDLS and CDR2 YYNGEE. The CDR3 totals 13 residues. V was trimmed by 0 bases and J by 5 bases, leaving 9 bases between them. In DNA, the CDR3 is TGTGCCAGCAGCGTAGACCAGGGCCACGAGCAGTACTTC. Translation: CASSVDQGHEQYF.

V and J are TRBV29-1 and TRBJ2-7, with D unclear. The ends were cut back, 0 bases at V and 2 bases at J, with 5 bases in the middle. Germline V CDR1 and CDR2: SQVTM, ANQGSEA. CDR3 length: 12 amino acids. The CDR3 DNA sequence: TGCAGCGTTGAAGACACTCCCTACGAGCAGTACTTC. As protein: CSVEDTPYEQYF.

The V call is TRBV6-1, the J call TRBJ1-2, with no clear D. Deletions cut 1 base from V and 4 bases from J, with 16 bases between. Germline V gene sequence: CDR1 MNHNS, CDR2 SASEGT. The CDR3 is made up of 16 amino acids. CDR3 region: CASSEGQARRSYGYTF. The CDR3 coding sequence is TGTGCCAGCAGTGAAGGGCAGGCTAGGCGCAGCTATGGCTACACCTTC.

This rearrangement joins TRBV28 to TRBJ2-3; the D gene is possibly TRBD2 (6 bases). In germline, CDR1 is MDHEN, CDR2 SYDVKM. This CDR3 comprises 16 residues. V dropped 7 bases and J dropped 1 base, with 18 bases sitting between them. CDR3 DNA sequence: TGTGCCAGCACTCTGCCCTGGGCTAGCGGCACAGATACGCAGTATTTT. Encoded protein: CASTLPWASGTDTQYF.

CDR3 sequence (DNA): TGTGCCAGCAGCTTACCTGGGGGGGCGAACACTGAAGCTTTCTTT. Amino acid sequence: CASSLPGGANTEAFF. V usage is TRBV7-2 and J usage is TRBJ1-1; possibly TRBD1 for D (6 bases). The germline CDR1 and CDR2 sequences are SGHTA and FQGNSA. V was cut by 2 bases and J by 1 base, with 11 bases left in between. This CDR3 spans 15 amino acids.

J is TRBJ1-6 and V is TRBV11-2; D is uncertain. V was pared by 6 bases and J by 0 bases, with 12 bases between. The CDR3 contains 16 residues. Germline V lookup: CDR1 SGHAT, CDR2 FQNNGV. CDR3 region: CASRDPWSSYNSPLHF. CDR3 coding DNA: TGTGCCAGCAGGGACCCGTGGAGCTCCTATAATTCACCCCTCCACTTT.

The chain is built from TRBV14 and TRBJ1-2; D is perhaps TRBD1 (6 bases). The CDR3 contains 14 residues. V lost 0 bases to trimming and J lost 8 bases, with 13 bases between them. The germline V gene has CDR1 SGHDN and CDR2 FVKESK. The CDR3 spells CASSQETQGQGYTF. CDR3 coding DNA: TGTGCCAGCAGCCAAGAAACCCAGGGGCAGGGCTACACCTTC.

The chain uses TRBV18 and TRBJ2-7; 9 nucleotides agree with TRBD2. Germline values: CDR1 KGHSH, CDR2 LQKENI. CDR3 length equals 15 residues. V was pared by 4 bases and J by 7 bases, with 11 bases of the junction left unmatched. The CDR3 sequence: CASSLGSGGDTEQYF. The CDR3 DNA reads TGTGCCAGCTCACTAGGTAGCGGGGGCGATACGGAGCAGTACTTC.

The rearrangement joins TRBV7-2 to TRBJ1-4; 7 nucleotides match TRBD1. CDR3 length: 15 amino acids. V was pared by 1 base and J by 7 bases, with 6 bases of the junction left unmatched. In germline, CDR1 is SGHTA, CDR2 FQGNSA. In DNA, the CDR3 is TGTGCCAGCAGCTTAGTGAGGGGGCAGGCTGAAAAACTGTTTTTT. Protein product: CASSLVRGQAEKLFF.

This chain connects TRBV19 to TRBJ1-2; D not resolved. The germline V gene has CDR1 LNHDA and CDR2 SQIVND (reference sequence). Trimming took 5 bases from V and 4 from J, leaving 14 bases between them. This CDR3 contains 14 residues. CDR3 amino acids: CASSPTSGFYGYTF. In DNA, the CDR3 is TGTGCCAGTAGTCCGACCTCCGGGTTCTATGGCTACACCTTC. Filled out from reference TRBV19 and TRBJ1-2, the complete variable domain reads DGGITQSPKYLFRKEGQNVTLSCEQNLNHDAMYWYRQDPGQGLRLIYYSQIVNDFQKGDIAEGYSVSREKKESFPLTVTSAQKNPTAFYLCASSPTSGFYGYTFGSGTRLTVV.

This rearrangement joins TRBV20-1 to TRBJ2-3; tentatively, D is TRBD2 (6 bases). CDR1 DFQATT and CDR2 SNEGSKA come from the germline V gene (reference sequence). Trimming removed 5 bases at V and 7 bases at J, with 10 bases between. The CDR3 sequence is 11 residues long. The CDR3 reads CSAPEGNTQYF. For the CDR3, the DNA is TGCAGTGCTCCGGAGGGAAATACGCAGTATTTT.

The rearrangement links TRBV7-9 to TRBJ1-1; 10 bases match TRBD1. The CDR3 loop spans 16 amino acids. The trim removed 5 bases at V and 5 bases at J, leaving 11 bases unmatched. Germline-derived CDR1 and CDR2 are SEHNR and FQNEAQ (reference sequence). The CDR3 spells CASSLGQGGLWTEAFF. The CDR3 DNA sequence: TGTGCCAGCAGCCTCGGACAGGGGGGGCTCTGGACTGAAGCTTTCTTT.